The 29 T cell receptor beta chains given below trace back to one sample, sequenced in a study of blood T cell repertoires in COVID-19. The protocol was immunoSEQ multiplex PCR, while the TCRdb copy is restricted to in-frame clones and leaves out a portion. The repertoire holds almost 200,000 clones, with roughly three quarters as singletons. The sequenced material came from peripheral blood. These receptors were obtained from a woman aged 40 to 50 with COVID-19, enrolled during active disease.

This clone was recorded a few times. The genes are TRBV3-1 (or the pseudogene TRBV3-2) and TRBJ1-6; D not certain. Germline CDR1 LGHDT, CDR2 YNNKEL (reference sequence). The CDR3 totals 14 residues. Trimming pared 8 bases from V and 0 bases from J, leaving 8 bases between. The CDR3 sequence is CASEESSYNSPLHF. In DNA, the CDR3 is TGTGCCAGCGAGGAGAGCTCCTATAATTCACCCCTCCACTTT.

The V gene is TRBV6-2 or TRBV6-3, the J gene TRBJ2-5; D not certain. The CDR3 consists of 12 residues. The ends were cut back, 2 bases at V and 4 bases at J, with 5 bases in the middle. Germline assignment: CDR1 MNHEY and CDR2 SVGEGT. Here the CDR3 DNA reads TGTGCCAGCAGTTACCTTCGAGAGACCCAGTACTTC. Protein product: CASSYLRETQYF.

The chain has TRBV4-1 and TRBJ2-1; 9 positions agree with TRBD2. V lost 4 bases to trimming and J lost 4 bases; unmatched junction nucleotides: 8. The CDR3 is 16 amino acids. CDR1 MGHRA and CDR2 YSYEKL come from the germline V gene. The CDR3: CASSPGHAGGYNEQFF. The CDR3 DNA reads TGCGCCAGCAGCCCCGGCCACGCGGGAGGGTACAATGAGCAGTTCTTC.

The J gene is TRBJ1-5, the V gene TRBV10-3, with 7 nucleotides matching TRBD1. J was trimmed by 6 bases and V by 3 bases; bases with no gene match: 8. CDR1 is ENHRY, CDR2 SYGVKD, per germline. The CDR3 spans 15 residues. The CDR3 DNA sequence: TGTGCCATCAGTGACGGAGGGGGCCGGGGTCAGCCCCAGCATTTT. Translation: CAISDGGGRGQPQHF.

The J gene is TRBJ2-1, the V gene TRBV24-1; no reliable D call. This CDR3 is 14 amino acids long. Per the germline V gene, CDR1 is KGHDR and CDR2 is SFDVKD. The V end lost 3 bases, the J end lost 6 bases, and 11 bases lay between the germline ends. CDR3 DNA: TGTGCCACCAGTGATAACTATGCGAGCAATGAGCAGTTCTTC. Protein product: CATSDNYASNEQFF.

The genes are TRBV5-1 and TRBJ1-1, with a tentative D call TRBD1 (5 bases). Looked up from germline, CDR1 is SGHRS and CDR2 is YFSETQ. Trimming shortened V by 1 base and J by 4 bases, and 11 bases separated the two germline ends. The CDR3 extends over 14 amino acids. The CDR3 sequence is CASSLMGQGTEAFF. In DNA form, the CDR3 reads TGCGCCAGCAGCTTGATGGGTCAGGGCACTGAAGCTTTCTTT. Supplemented by reference TRBV5-1 and TRBJ1-1, the full variable domain reads KAGVTQTPRYLIKTRGQQVTLSCSPISGHRSVSWYQQTPGQGLQFLFEYFSETQRNKGNFPGRFSGRQFSNSRSEMNVSTLELGDSALYLCASSLMGQGTEAFFGQGTRLTVV.

This clone was seen a few times. The chain has TRBV11-2 and TRBJ1-6; D remains ambiguous. The V end lost 5 bases, the J end lost 7 bases, and 9 bases lay between the germline ends. Germline CDR1 reads SGHAT; CDR2 reads FQNNGV. The CDR3 runs to 13 residues. In nucleotides, the CDR3 is TGTGCCAGCAGCGGCTCGGGGAATTCACCCCTCCACTTT. Translated: CASSGSGNSPLHF.

V and J are TRBV2 and TRBJ1-4; 8 bases fit TRBD1. The CDR3 is made up of 15 amino acids. Germline CDR1 SNHLY, CDR2 FYNNEI. The V gene end was trimmed by 3 bases and the J gene end by 7 bases; junction bases not matched to a gene: 7. The CDR3 here is CASSDNGQGPEKLFF. CDR3 in DNA: TGTGCCAGCAGTGACAATGGACAGGGCCCTGAAAAACTGTTTTTT. Combining the CDR3 with reference TRBV2 and TRBJ1-4 gives the whole variable domain EPEVTQTPSHQVTQMGQEVILRCVPISNHLYFYWYRQILGQKVEFLVSFYNNEISEKSEIFDDQFSVERPDGSNFTLKIRSTKLEDSAMYFCASSDNGQGPEKLFFGSGTQLSVL.

This clone has just one count. V is TRBV25-1 and J is TRBJ1-1; TRBD1 is a possible D gene (5 bases). V lost 10 bases and J lost 1, with 13 bases in between. CDR3 length equals 13 residues. Looked up from germline, CDR1 is MGHDK and CDR2 is SYGVNS. CDR3 sequence (DNA): TGTGCCACCGAGGCAGGGCGGAACACTGAAGCTTTCTTT. Translating it yields CATEAGRNTEAFF.

The chain is built from TRBV11-1 and TRBJ2-3; no definite D call. CDR3 size: 13 residues. Trimming cost V 3 bases and J 1 base, with 5 bases left between them. Germline V CDR1 and CDR2: SGHAT, FQDESV (reference sequence). The CDR3 protein is CASSFTGTDTQYF. The DNA for the CDR3 is TGTGCCAGCAGCTTTACGGGCACAGATACGCAGTATTTT.

The CDR3 coding sequence is TGTGCCAGCCAGGGGGCAGGGTACGAGCAGTACTTC. Translated, it gives CASQGAGYEQYF. This chain joins TRBV6-5 and TRBJ2-7; 8 positions agree with TRBD1. Germline V gives CDR1 MNHEY, CDR2 SVGAGI. The CDR3 runs to 12 residues. V shed 8 bases, J shed 4 bases, and the junction held 4 bases outside the gene matches.

This clone was detected once. The chain couples TRBV9 to TRBJ1-2, with a possible D match to TRBD1 (5 bases). The germline V gene has CDR1 SGDLS and CDR2 YYNGEE. CDR3 size: 18 residues. Trimming stripped 4 bases from V and 6 bases from J, with 28 bases between. The CDR3 DNA reads as TGTGCCAGCAGCAAATCCGCGGGACCGACCTCACTAAGCCATGGCTACACCTTC. Its protein is CASSKSAGPTSLSHGYTF.

The chain employs TRBV11-2 and TRBJ2-7; D may be TRBD1 (5 bases). Germline lookup yields CDR1 SGHAT and CDR2 FQNNGV. Trimming shortened V by 2 bases and J by 7 bases, and 18 bases separated the two germline ends. This CDR3 comprises 15 residues. As DNA, the CDR3 is TGTGCCAGCAGCTTATCCTATAAAAAAGGGGAAGAGCAGTACTTC. It encodes CASSLSYKKGEEQYF.

The chain couples TRBV3-1 (or the pseudogene TRBV3-2) to TRBJ2-7; TRBD1 matches at 8 bases. Per germline, CDR1 LGHDT and CDR2 YNNKEL (reference sequence). The CDR3 covers 13 residues. The trim removed 0 bases at V and 13 bases at J, leaving 8 bases unmatched. The CDR3: CASSQDFGGQGYF. Here the CDR3 DNA reads TGTGCCAGCAGCCAAGATTTTGGCGGACAGGGATACTTC.

This chain connects TRBV9 to TRBJ1-2, with 7 bases lining up with TRBD1. From germline, CDR1 is SGDLS and CDR2 YYNGEE. The CDR3 runs 15 residues. The V segment lost 4 bases and the J segment 4 bases; nucleotides outside the gene matches: 10. The CDR3 here is CASSNPTGWGYGYTF. The DNA for the CDR3 is TGTGCCAGCAGCAACCCGACAGGGTGGGGCTATGGCTACACCTTC.

The chain links TRBV10-3 to TRBJ2-1; 8 bases map to TRBD1. The CDR3 length is 15 residues. The V and J ends lost 8 bases and 4 bases, in that order; junction bases with no gene match: 10. In germline, CDR1 is ENHRY, CDR2 SYGVKD. CDR3 nucleotide sequence: TGTGCCATCTCTGTGGACAGGGTCGGATACAATGAGCAGTTCTTC. Protein product: CAISVDRVGYNEQFF.

J is TRBJ2-1 and V is TRBV6-2 or TRBV6-3; 10 bases line up with TRBD2. The germline CDR1 and CDR2 sequences are MNHEY and SVGEGT. Trimming removed 3 bases from V and 7 bases from J; junction bases left unmatched: 6. This CDR3 spans 15 amino acids. The CDR3 region has the DNA TGTGCCAGCAGTTATTTACAACTAGCGGGAAATGAGCAGTTCTTC. It translates to CASSYLQLAGNEQFF.

The chain is built from TRBV6-6 and TRBJ2-1, with 8 bases identical to TRBD2. In germline, CDR1 is MNHNY, CDR2 SVGAGI (reference sequence). CDR3 length: 16 residues. V shed 6 bases, J shed 1 base, and the junction held 8 bases outside the gene matches. The chain's CDR3 is CASRMVAGSSYNEQFF. The CDR3 DNA follows: TGTGCCAGCAGAATGGTAGCGGGGTCTTCCTACAATGAGCAGTTCTTC.

CDR3 sequence: CASSHPGQGYTF. The CDR3 DNA sequence: TGTGCCAGCAGTCACCCGGGACAGGGCTACACCTTC. The genes are TRBV7-2 and TRBJ1-2; 7 nucleotides match TRBD1. The CDR3 contains 12 residues. V lost 6 bases and J lost 8; bases outside the gene matches: 6. Germline values: CDR1 SGHTA, CDR2 FQGNSA.

In this sample, this clone turned up once. J is TRBJ1-2 and V is TRBV7-6; no clear D. The V end lost 5 bases, the J end lost 8 bases, and 9 bases lay between the germline ends. This CDR3 is 11 amino acids long. Germline CDR1 reads SGHVS; CDR2 reads FNYEAQ. CDR3 DNA: TGTGCCAGCAGCACGGGTGAGGGCTACACCTTC. Its protein is CASSTGEGYTF. The variable domain in full, with the rest retrieved from reference TRBV7-6 and TRBJ1-2, is GAGVSQSPRYKVTKRGQDVALRCDPISGHVSLYWYRQALGQGPEFLTYFNYEAQQDKSGLPNDRFSAERPEGSISTLTIQRTEQRDSAMYRCASSTGEGYTFGSGTRLTVV.

The V and J genes are TRBV9 and TRBJ2-7, with TRBD1 identical over 12 bases. Germline assignment: CDR1 SGDLS and CDR2 YYNGEE. The CDR3 is 15 amino acids. The V and J ends lost 1 base and 4 bases, in that order; junction bases with no gene match: 3. The CDR3 protein is CASSVSGQGAYEQYF. The CDR3 region has the DNA TGTGCCAGCAGCGTATCGGGACAGGGGGCTTACGAGCAGTACTTC.

The gene calls are TRBV5-6 and TRBJ2-1; TRBD2 agrees at 11 bases. CDR3 length: 14 amino acids. Looked up from germline, CDR1 is SGHDT and CDR2 is YYEEEE. V lost 3 bases to trimming and J lost 7 bases; unmatched junction nucleotides: 3. Here the CDR3 reads CASSSLAGVNEQFF. DNA for the CDR3: TGTGCCAGCAGCTCACTAGCGGGAGTAAATGAGCAGTTCTTC.

This chain uses TRBV10-3 with TRBJ2-3, with D possibly being TRBD2 (7 bases). Per germline, CDR1 ENHRY and CDR2 SYGVKD. This CDR3 region has 12 residues. V was pared by 11 bases and J by 6 bases, with 15 bases between. DNA of the CDR3: TGTGCCTCCACGGGGGGCGCGGATACGCAGTATTTT. Translated, it gives CASTGGADTQYF.

This chain's CDR3 is CASSFTEASYEQYF. The CDR3 nucleotides read TGTGCCAGCAGCTTTACGGAGGCCTCCTACGAGCAGTACTTC. This chain joins TRBV7-9 and TRBJ2-7; D is perhaps TRBD2 (5 bases). Trimming took off 3 bases at V and 0 bases at J, with 9 bases between the two ends. CDR3 length: 14 amino acids. CDR1 is SEHNR, CDR2 FQNEAQ, per germline (reference sequence).

The J gene is TRBJ2-7, the V gene TRBV9; tentatively, D is TRBD2 (5 bases). The CDR3 sequence is 16 residues long. Germline V gives CDR1 SGDLS, CDR2 YYNGEE. With 0 bases removed from V and 1 base from J, the gap between germline ends came to 14 bases. CDR3 DNA: TGTGCCAGCAGCGTAGGGTGGGGAGAGGGTTCCTACGAGCAGTACTTC. This translates into CASSVGWGEGSYEQYF.

The chain has TRBV5-1 and TRBJ2-7, with D possibly being TRBD1 (6 bases). Between the trimmed V and J ends, which lost 2 bases and 4 bases, there was a span of 22 bases. CDR3 length equals 17 residues. Germline CDR1 and CDR2: SGHRS and YFSETQ. The CDR3 here is CASSLQTGPGGIYEQYF. Here the CDR3 DNA reads TGCGCCAGCAGCTTACAGACAGGTCCTGGGGGTATTTACGAGCAGTACTTC.

This clone was picked up one time. Different DNA sequences within this sample yield the same CDR3. This chain connects TRBV30 to TRBJ1-1; no clear D gene. This CDR3 has 11 residues. In germline, CDR1 is GTSNPN, CDR2 SVGIG (reference sequence). V was trimmed by 0 bases and J by 7 bases, leaving 6 bases between them. The CDR3 DNA sequence: TGTGCCTGGAGTGTAGGCGGTGAAGCTTTCTTT. Translated: CAWSVGGEAFF.

The chain couples TRBV4-3 to TRBJ1-4, with 7 bases matching TRBD1. This CDR3 comprises 16 residues. The germline gives CDR1 LGHNA, CDR2 YSLEER. The ends lost 0 bases at V and 4 bases at J; junction bases unmatched: 5. CDR3 in amino acids: CASSQDNGQVNEKLFF. The CDR3 bases are TGCGCCAGCAGCCAAGATAACGGACAGGTTAATGAAAAACTGTTTTTT.

The rearrangement uses TRBV4-1 and TRBJ2-6; D remains unclear. The V gene lost 1 base and the J gene lost 2 bases, with 9 bases spanning the gap. The CDR3 loop spans 16 amino acids. Germline-derived CDR1 and CDR2 are MGHRA and YSYEKL. The CDR3 DNA reads TGCGCCAGCAGCCAAGCTTCAGTACCTGGGGCCAACGTCCTGACTTTC. Translation: CASSQASVPGANVLTF.